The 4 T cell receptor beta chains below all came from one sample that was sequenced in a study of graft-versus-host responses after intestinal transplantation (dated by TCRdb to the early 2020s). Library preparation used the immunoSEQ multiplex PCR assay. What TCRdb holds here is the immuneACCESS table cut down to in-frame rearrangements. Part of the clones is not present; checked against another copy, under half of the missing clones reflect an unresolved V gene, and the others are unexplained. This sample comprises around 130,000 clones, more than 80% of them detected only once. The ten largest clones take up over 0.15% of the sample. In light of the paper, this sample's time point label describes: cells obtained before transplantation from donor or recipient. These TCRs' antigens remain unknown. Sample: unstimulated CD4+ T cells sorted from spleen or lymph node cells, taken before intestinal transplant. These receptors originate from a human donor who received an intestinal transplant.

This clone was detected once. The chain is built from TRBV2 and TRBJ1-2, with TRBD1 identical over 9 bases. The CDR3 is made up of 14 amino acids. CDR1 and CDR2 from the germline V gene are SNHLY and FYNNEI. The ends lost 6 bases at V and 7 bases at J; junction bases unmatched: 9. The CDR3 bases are TGTGCCAGCAGCGGGACAGGGCCCAATCGTGGCTACACCTTC. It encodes CASSGTGPNRGYTF.

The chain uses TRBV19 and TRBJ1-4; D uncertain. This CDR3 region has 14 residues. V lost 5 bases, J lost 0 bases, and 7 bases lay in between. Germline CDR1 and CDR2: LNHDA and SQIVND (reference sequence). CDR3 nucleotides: TGTGCCAGTAGTCGGGGTACAACTAATGAAAAACTGTTTTTT. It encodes CASSRGTTNEKLFF.

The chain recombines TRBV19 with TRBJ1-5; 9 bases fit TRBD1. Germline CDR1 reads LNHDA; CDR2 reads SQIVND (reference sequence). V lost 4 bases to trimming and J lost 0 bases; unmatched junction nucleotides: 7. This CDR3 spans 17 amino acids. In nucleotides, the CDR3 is TGTGCCAGTAGTACCCCGGGACAGGGTCCTAGCAATCAGCCCCAGCATTTT. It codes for CASSTPGQGPSNQPQHF.

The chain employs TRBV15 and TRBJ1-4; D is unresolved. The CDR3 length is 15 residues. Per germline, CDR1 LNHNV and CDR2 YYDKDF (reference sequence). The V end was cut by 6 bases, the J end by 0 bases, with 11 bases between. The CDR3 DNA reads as TGTGCCACCAGTAATCTCGGTGCAACTAATGAAAAACTGTTTTTT. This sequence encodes CATSNLGATNEKLFF.